This T cell receptor beta chain was documented in a study of T-cell memory formation after mild COVID-19. Across the whole study: Largely, the TCR clusters proved donor specific.

This clonotype turned up a few times. Its specificity is not known. 5'RACE with constant-segment primers built TCRalpha and TCRbeta cDNA libraries with UMIs. TCRdb processed the 5' RACE reads anew with MiXCR; each CDR3 protein has one entry. This table has more than 350,000 distinct CDR3 sequences, more than 15% appearing once. The CDR3 contains 15 residues. The germline V gene has CDR1 LNHNV and CDR2 YYDKDF (reference sequence). V lost 1 base to trimming and J lost 4 bases, with 12 bases between them. Study-level results: CD4+ bias marked clones expanding day 15 to 37, unlike balanced contracting clones. Still unconfirmed is whether the second-wave clones peaking on day 37 recognized SARS-CoV-2.

Material: PBMCs or a T cell subset sorted from them (not recorded which). The source of this sequence is a man younger than 35 who had mild COVID-19 (a few samples of this study predate the infection). Cell type and time point are not known. The chain uses TRBV15 and TRBJ2-3; D gene uncertain. This CDR3 is CATSRGLDRADTQYF. CDR3 sequence (DNA): TGTGCCACCAGCAGAGGTTTAGATCGGGCAGATACGCAGTATTTT.